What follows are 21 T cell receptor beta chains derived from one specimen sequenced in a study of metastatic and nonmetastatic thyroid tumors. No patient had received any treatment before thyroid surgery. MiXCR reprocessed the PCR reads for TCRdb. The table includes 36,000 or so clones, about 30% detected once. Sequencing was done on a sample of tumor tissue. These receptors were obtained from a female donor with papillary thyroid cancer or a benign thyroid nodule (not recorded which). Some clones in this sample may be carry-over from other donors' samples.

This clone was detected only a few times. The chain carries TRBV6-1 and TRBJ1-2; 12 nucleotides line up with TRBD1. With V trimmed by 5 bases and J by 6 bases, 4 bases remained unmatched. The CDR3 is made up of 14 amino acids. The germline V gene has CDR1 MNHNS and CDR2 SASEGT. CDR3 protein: CASSWGQGADGYTF. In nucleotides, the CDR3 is TGTGCCAGCAGTTGGGGACAGGGGGCGGATGGCTACACCTTC.

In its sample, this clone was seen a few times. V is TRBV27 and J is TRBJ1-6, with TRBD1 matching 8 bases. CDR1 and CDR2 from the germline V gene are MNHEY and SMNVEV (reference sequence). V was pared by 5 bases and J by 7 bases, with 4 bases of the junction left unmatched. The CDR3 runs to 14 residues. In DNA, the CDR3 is TGTGCCAGCAGTCCCGACAGGGGAAATTCACCCCTCCACTTT. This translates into CASSPDRGNSPLHF.

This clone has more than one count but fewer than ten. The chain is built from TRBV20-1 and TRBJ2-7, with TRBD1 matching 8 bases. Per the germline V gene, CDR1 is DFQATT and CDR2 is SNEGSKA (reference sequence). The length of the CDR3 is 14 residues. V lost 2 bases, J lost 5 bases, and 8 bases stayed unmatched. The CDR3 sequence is CSARHRQGRDEQYF. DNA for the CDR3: TGCAGTGCTAGACATCGACAGGGGCGGGACGAGCAGTACTTC.

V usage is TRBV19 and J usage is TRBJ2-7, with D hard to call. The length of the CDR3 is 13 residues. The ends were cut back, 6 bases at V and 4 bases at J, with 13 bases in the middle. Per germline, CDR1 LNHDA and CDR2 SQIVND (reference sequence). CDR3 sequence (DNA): TGTGCCAGTAGCCCGGACCGCAAATACGAGCAGTACTTC. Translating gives CASSPDRKYEQYF.

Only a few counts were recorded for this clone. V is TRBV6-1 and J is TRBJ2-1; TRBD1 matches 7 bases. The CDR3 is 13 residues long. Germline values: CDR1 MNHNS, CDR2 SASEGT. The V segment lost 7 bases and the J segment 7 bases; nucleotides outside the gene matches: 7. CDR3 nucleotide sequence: TGTGCCAGCAACAGGGGCCACAGTAATGAGCAGTTCTTC. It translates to CASNRGHSNEQFF.

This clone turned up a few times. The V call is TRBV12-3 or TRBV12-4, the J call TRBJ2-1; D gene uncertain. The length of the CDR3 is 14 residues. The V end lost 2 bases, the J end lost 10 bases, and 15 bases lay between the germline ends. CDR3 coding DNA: TGTGCCAGCAGTTTAAGGCAGCAATTGGGGGAGCAGTTCTTC. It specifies CASSLRQQLGEQFF.

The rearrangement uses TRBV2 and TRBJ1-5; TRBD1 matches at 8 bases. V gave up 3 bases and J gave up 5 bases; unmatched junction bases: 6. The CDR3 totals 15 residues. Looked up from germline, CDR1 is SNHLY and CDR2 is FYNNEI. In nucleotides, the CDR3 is TGTGCCAGCAGTGAGGTTCAGGGGGCATATCAGCCCCAGCATTTT. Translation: CASSEVQGAYQPQHF.

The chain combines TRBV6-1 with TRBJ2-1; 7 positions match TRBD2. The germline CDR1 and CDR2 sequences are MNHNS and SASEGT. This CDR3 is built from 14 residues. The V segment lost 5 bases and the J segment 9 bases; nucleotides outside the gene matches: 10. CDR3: CASSSSGLTGEQFF. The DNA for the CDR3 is TGTGCCAGCAGTTCTAGCGGACTCACCGGTGAGCAGTTCTTC.

In DNA form, the CDR3 reads TGTGCCAGCAGCACCCGGGACCCTGGGGGCTACACCTTC. Protein sequence: CASSTRDPGGYTF. The rearrangement uses TRBV9 and TRBJ1-2; D is possibly TRBD1 (5 bases). This CDR3 region has 13 residues. V was clipped by 4 bases and J by 8 bases, with 15 bases between them. The germline V gene encodes CDR1 SGDLS and CDR2 YYNGEE.

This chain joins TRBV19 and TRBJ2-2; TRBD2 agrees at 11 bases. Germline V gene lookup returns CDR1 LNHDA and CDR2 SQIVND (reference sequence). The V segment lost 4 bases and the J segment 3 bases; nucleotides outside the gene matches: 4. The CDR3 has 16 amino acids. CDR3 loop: CASSKTSGRYTGELFF. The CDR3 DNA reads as TGTGCCAGTAGTAAAACTAGCGGGAGATACACCGGGGAGCTGTTTTTT.

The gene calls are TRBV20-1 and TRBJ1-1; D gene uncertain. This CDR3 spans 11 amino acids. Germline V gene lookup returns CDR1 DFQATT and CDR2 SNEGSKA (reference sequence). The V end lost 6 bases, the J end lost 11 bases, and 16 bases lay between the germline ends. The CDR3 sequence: CSAPVGLVAFF. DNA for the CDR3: TGCAGTGCGCCTGTGGGGTTAGTGGCTTTCTTT.

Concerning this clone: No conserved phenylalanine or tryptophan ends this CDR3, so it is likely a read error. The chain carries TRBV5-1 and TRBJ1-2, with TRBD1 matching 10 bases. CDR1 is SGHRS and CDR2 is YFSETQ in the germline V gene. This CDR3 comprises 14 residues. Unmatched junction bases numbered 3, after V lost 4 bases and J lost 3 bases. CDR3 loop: CASSRTGGDYGYTL. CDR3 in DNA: TGCGCCAGCAGCCGGACAGGGGGGGACTATGGCTACACCCTC.

The CDR3, as DNA: TGTGCCAGTAGTATGAGGCAGGGGTCCGGGGAGCTGTTTTTT. It codes for CASSMRQGSGELFF. V is TRBV19 and J is TRBJ2-2, with D maybe TRBD1 (6 bases). Germline V gene sequence: CDR1 LNHDA, CDR2 SQIVND (reference sequence). The CDR3 runs to 14 residues. V lost 3 bases and J 6 bases, leaving 11 bases between the germline ends.

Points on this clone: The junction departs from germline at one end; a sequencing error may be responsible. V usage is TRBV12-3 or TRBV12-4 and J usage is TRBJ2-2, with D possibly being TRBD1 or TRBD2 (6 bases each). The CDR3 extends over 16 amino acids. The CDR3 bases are TGTGCCAGCAGTTTATGGGGGGCTAGTGGCACCTGGGAGCTGTTTTTT. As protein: CASSLWGASGTWELFF.

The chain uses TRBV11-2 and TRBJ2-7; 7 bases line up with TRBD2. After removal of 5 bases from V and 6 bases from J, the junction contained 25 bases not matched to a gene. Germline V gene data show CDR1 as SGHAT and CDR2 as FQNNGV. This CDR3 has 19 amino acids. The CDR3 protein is CASSPVGGAGSGPAREQYF. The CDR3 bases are TGTGCCAGCAGCCCCGTGGGAGGGGCAGGCAGCGGTCCCGCACGCGAGCAGTACTTC.

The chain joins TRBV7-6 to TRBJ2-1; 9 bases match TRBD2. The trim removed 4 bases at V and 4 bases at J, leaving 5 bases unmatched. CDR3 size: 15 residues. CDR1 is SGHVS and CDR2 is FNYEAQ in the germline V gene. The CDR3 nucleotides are TGTGCCAGCAGCTCCGGACTAGCGAAGTACAATGAGCAGTTCTTC. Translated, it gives CASSSGLAKYNEQFF.

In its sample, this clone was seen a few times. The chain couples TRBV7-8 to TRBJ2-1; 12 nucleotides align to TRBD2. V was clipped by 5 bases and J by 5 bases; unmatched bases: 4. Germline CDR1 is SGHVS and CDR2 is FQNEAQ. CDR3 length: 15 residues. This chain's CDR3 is CASSQLAGGHNEQFF. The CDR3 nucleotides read TGTGCCAGCAGCCAACTAGCGGGAGGCCACAATGAGCAGTTCTTC.

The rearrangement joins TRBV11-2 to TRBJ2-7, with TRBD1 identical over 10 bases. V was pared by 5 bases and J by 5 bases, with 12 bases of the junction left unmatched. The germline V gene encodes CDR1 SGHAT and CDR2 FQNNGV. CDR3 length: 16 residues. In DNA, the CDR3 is TGTGCCAGCAGCCCCCCCCCGGGACAGGGGTACCACGAGCAGTACTTC. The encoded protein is CASSPPPGQGYHEQYF.

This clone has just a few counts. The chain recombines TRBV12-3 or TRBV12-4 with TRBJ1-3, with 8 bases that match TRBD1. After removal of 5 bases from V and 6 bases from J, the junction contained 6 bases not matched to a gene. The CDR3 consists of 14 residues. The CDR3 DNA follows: TGTGCCAGCAGTCCCGGGACAGGCGTAAACACCATATATTTT. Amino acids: CASSPGTGVNTIYF.

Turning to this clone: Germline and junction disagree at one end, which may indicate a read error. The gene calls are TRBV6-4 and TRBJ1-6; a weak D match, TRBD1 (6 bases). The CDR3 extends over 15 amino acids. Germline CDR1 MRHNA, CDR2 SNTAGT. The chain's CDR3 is CASSYSIQGNSPLHF. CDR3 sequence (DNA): TGTGCCAGCAGTTACTCCATCCAGGGGAATTCACCCCTCCACTTT.

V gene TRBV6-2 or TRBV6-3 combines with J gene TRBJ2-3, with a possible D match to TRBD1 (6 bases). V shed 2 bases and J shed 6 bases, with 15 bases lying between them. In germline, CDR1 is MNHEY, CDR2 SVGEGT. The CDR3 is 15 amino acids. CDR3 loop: CASSYPHTGLDTQYF. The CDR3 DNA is TGTGCCAGCAGTTACCCCCATACAGGGTTGGATACGCAGTATTTT.